The T cell receptor beta chain under discussion was sequenced for a study of preoperative IRX-2 immunotherapy in early breast cancer. Looked up from germline, CDR1 is SGHNT and CDR2 is YENEEA. This CDR3 is 15 amino acids long. The V gene lost 3 bases and the J gene lost 10 bases, with 19 bases spanning the gap. Sample treatment: preoperative locoregional IRX-2 cytokine immunotherapy. Preoperative locoregional IRX-2 cytokine immunotherapy was tested in the phase Ib source study. This clone was recorded a few times. Here immunoSEQ multiplex PCR was the method, and the copy in TCRdb shows in-frame clones only, minus some. The data hold over 20,000 clones, with about 81% observed a single time.

The sequencing here drew on lymph node tissue, taken after IRX-2 immunotherapy. The TCR originated in a human donor with breast cancer. The chain carries TRBV11-3 and TRBJ2-1, with unresolved D. The CDR3 protein is CASSFNQATYGEQFF. For the CDR3, the DNA is TGTGCCAGCAGCTTTAATCAAGCCACCTACGGGGAGCAGTTCTTC. The full variable domain, rest sourced from reference TRBV11-3 and TRBJ2-1, is EAGVVQSPRYKIIEKKQPVAFWCNPISGHNTLYWYLQNLGQGPELLIRYENEEAVDDSQLPKDRFSAERLKGVDSTLKIQPAELGDSAVYLCASSFNQATYGEQFFGPGTRLTVL.